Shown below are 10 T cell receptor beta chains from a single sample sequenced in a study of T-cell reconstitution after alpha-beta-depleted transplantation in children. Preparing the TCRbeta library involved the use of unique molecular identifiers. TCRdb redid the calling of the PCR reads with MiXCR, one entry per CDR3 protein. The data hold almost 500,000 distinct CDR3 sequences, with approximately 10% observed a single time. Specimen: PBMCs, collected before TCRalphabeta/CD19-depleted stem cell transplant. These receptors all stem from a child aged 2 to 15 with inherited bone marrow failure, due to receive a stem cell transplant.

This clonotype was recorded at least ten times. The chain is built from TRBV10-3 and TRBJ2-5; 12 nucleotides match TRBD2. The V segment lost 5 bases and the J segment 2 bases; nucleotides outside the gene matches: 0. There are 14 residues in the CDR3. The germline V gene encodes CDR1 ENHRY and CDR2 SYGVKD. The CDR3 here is CAISLAGGQETQYF. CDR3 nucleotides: TGTGCCATCAGTCTAGCGGGAGGGCAAGAGACCCAGTACTTC.

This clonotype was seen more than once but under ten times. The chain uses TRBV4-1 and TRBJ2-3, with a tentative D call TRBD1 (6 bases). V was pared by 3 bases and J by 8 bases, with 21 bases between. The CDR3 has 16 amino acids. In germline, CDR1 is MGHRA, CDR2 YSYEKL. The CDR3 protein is CASSQQGRLEEGTQYF. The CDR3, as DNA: TGCGCCAGCAGCCAGCAGGGGAGACTCGAAGAGGGTACGCAGTATTTT.

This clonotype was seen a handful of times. The CDR3 protein is CASRARLGAPYEQYF. CDR3 bases: TGTGCCAGCAGGGCTCGCTTGGGGGCTCCCTACGAGCAGTACTTC. The gene calls are TRBV6-1 and TRBJ2-7, with D possibly TRBD1 on 6 matching bases. Trimming left V 6 bases short and J 2 bases short, with 17 bases between. The CDR3 extends over 15 amino acids. CDR1 and CDR2 (germline): MNHNS, SASEGT.

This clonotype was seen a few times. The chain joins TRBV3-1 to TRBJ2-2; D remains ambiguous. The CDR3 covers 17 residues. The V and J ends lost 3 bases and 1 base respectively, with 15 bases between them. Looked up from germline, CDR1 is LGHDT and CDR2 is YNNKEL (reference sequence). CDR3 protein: CASSHDAGRRNTGELFF. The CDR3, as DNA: TGTGCCAGCAGCCACGACGCAGGACGTAGGAACACCGGGGAGCTGTTTTTT.

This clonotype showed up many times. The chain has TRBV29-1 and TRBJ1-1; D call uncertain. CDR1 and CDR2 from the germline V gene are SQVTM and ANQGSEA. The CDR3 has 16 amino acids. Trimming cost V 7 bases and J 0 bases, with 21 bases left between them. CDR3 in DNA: TGCAGCGCCTTCCGGTATAGGACCGCCATGAACACTGAAGCTTTCTTT. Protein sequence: CSAFRYRTAMNTEAFF.

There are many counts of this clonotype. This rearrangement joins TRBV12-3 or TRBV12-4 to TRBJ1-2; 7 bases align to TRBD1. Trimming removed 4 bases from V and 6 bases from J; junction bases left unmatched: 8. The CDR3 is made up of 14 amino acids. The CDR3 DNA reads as TGTGCCAGCAGTTCTGAAACAGGGGCGGATGGCTACACCTTC. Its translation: CASSSETGADGYTF.

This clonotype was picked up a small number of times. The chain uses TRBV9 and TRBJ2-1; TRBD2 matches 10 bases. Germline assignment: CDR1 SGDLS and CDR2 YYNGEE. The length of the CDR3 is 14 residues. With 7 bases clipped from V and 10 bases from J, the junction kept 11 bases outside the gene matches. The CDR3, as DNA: TGTGCCAGCGGCGAAGCGAGCGGGAGGGTCGAGCAGTTCTTC. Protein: CASGEASGRVEQFF.

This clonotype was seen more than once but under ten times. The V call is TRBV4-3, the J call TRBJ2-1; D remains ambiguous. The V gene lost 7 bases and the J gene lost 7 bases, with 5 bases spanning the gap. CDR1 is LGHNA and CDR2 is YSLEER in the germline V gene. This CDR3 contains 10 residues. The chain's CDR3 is CASNWNEQFF. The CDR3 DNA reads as TGCGCCAGCAACTGGAATGAGCAGTTCTTC.

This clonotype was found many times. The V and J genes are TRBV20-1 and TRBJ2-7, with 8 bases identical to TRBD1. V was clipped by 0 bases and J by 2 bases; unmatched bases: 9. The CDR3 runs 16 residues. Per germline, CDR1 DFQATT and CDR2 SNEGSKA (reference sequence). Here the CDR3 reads CSARDPWTGPAYEQYF. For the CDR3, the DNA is TGCAGTGCTAGAGATCCATGGACAGGGCCTGCCTACGAGCAGTACTTC.

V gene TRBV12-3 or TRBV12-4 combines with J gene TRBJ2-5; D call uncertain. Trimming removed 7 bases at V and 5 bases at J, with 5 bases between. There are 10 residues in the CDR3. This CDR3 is CASTRETQYF. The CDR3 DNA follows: TGTGCCAGCACGCGCGAGACCCAGTACTTC.